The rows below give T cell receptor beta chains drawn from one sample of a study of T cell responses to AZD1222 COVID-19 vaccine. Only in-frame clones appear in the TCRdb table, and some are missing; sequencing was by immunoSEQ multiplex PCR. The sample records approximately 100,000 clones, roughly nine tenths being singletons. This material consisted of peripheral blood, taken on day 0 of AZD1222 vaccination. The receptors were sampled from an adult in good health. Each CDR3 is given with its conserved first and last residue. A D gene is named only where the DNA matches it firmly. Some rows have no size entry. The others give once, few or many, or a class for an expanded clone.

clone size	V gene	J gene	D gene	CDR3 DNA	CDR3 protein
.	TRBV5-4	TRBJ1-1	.	TGTGCCAGCAGCTTAGGCAGAGACACTGAAGCTTTCTTT	CASSLGRDTEAFF
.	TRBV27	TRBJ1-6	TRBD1	TGTGCCAGCAGTCTAAGCGACAGGGTGGGGTCACCCCTCCACTTT	CASSLSDRVGSPLHF
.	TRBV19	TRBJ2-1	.	TGTGCCAGTAGTATTTCCGACTCGTCTGCTAGCAATGAGCAGTTCTTC	CASSISDSSASNEQFF
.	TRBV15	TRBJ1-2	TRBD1	TGTGCCACCAGCAGGGGGACAGGAGCTAACTATGGCTACACCTTC	CATSRGTGANYGYTF
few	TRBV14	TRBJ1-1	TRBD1	TGTGCCAGCAGGGCACCGGGACAGATACTGAACACTGAAGCTTTCTTT	CASRAPGQILNTEAFF
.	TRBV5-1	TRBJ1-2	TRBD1	TGCGCCAGCAGCTTGGCCGGGACAGATAACTATGGCTACACCTTC	CASSLAGTDNYGYTF
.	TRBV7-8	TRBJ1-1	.	TGTGCCAGCAGCTTTCAGGGGAACACTGAAGCTTTCTTT	CASSFQGNTEAFF
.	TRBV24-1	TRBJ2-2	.	TGTGCCACCAGTGACAGGGGAAGGACCGGGGAGCTGTTTTTT	CATSDRGRTGELFF
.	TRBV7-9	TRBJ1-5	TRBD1	TGTGCCAGCAGCTTGGGCGATGGACAGGGCAGTGGGCCCCAGCATTTT	CASSLGDGQGSGPQHF
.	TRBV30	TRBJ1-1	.	TGTGCCTCCGCCCGGGGAGTGTTT	CASARGVF
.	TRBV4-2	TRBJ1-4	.	TGTGCCAGCAGCCAAGGGGACACCGAAAAACTGTTTTTT	CASSQGDTEKLFF
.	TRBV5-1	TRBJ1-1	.	TGCGCCAGCAGCGTTGGCTGGGGGGACACTGAAGCTTTCTTT	CASSVGWGDTEAFF
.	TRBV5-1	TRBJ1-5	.	TGCGCCAGCAGCTTAAGTGGGACGCGCAATCAGCCCCAGCATTTT	CASSLSGTRNQPQHF
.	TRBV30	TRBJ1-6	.	TGTGCCTGGAGTTTACCGAATAATTCACCCCTCCACTTT	CAWSLPNNSPLHF
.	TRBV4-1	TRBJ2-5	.	TGCGCCAGCAGCCAAGCAGACGCCGGAGAGACCCAGTACTTC	CASSQADAGETQYF
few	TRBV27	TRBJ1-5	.	.	CASSFLAGALGNQPQHF
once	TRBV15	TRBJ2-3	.	TGTGCCACCAGCAGAGCTGTGGGTACGCAGTATTTT	CATSRAVGTQYF
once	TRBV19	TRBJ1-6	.	TGTGCCAGTAGTATTCGCGCAGGGGAGAACTCACCCCTCCACTTT	CASSIRAGENSPLHF
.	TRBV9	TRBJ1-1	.	TGTGCCAGCAGCCGAGCCGGGGGTAACACTGAAGCTTTCTTT	CASSRAGGNTEAFF
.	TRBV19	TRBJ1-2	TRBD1	TGTGCCAGTAGTACGGGACAGGGACTAGGAAACTATGGCTACACCTTC	CASSTGQGLGNYGYTF
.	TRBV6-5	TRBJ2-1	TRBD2	TGTGCCAGCAGTTACGGGGTAGCGGGGCCGAGGGATGAGCAGTTCTTC	CASSYGVAGPRDEQFF
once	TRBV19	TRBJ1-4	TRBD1	TGTGCCAGTAGCCGACAGGGGGTCGAAAAACTGTTTTTT	CASSRQGVEKLFF
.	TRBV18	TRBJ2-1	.	TGTGCCAGCTCACCAATCCAGGGGAGCTCCTACAATGAGCAGTTCTTC	CASSPIQGSSYNEQFF
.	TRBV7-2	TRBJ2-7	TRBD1	TGTGCCAGCAGCTTAGGACAGGGGGACCACGAGCAGTACTTC	CASSLGQGDHEQYF
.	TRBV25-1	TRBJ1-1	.	TGTGCCAGCAGTGAACCGGGGTCTTTCACTGAAGCTTTCTTT	CASSEPGSFTEAFF
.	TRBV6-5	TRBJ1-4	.	TGTGCCAGCAGGGCCAGAACAACTAATGAAAAACTGTTTTTT	CASRARTTNEKLFF
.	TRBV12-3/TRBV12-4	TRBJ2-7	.	TGTGCCAGCAGTAACGTTAGGGGTCGGGAGCAGTACTTC	CASSNVRGREQYF
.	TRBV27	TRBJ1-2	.	TGTGCCAGCAGTCCCGGACAGATTAACTATGGCTACACCTTC	CASSPGQINYGYTF
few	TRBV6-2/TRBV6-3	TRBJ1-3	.	TGTGCCAGCAGTTACTCGCTCGTATTCCAACGCTCTGGAAACACCATATATTTT	CASSYSLVFQRSGNTIYF
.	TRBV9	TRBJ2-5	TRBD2	TGTGCCAGCAGCGTACTAGCGGGGGGCGGGAAAGAGACCCAGTACTTC	CASSVLAGGGKETQYF
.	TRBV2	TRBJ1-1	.	TGTGCCAGCAGTGGTGGATGGGACACTGAAGCTTTCTTT	CASSGGWDTEAFF
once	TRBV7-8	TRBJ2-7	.	TGTGCCAGCAGCTTGGGCACCTCGAGCTCCTACGAGCAGTACTTC	CASSLGTSSSYEQYF
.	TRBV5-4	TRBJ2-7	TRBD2	TGTGCCAGCAGCTTTCAGCGGGGGAGCTCCTACGAGCAGTACTTC	CASSFQRGSSYEQYF
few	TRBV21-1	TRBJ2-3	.	TGTGCCAGCCTACCGGGACAGGGATCCACAGATACGCAGTATTTT	CASLPGQGSTDTQYF
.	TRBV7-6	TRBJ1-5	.	TGTGCCAGCAGCTTAGATGTGGGGCCCGGTCAGCCCCAGCATTTT	CASSLDVGPGQPQHF
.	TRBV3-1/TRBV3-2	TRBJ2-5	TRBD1	TGTGCCCCCGACGGGGACAGGGGAGTGGAGGGGGTGATTCAAGAGACCCAGTACTTC	CAPDGDRGVEGVIQETQYF
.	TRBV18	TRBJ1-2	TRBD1	TGTGCCAGCTCACCAAATAGTGGACAGGGGCGTCGAAACTATGGCTACACCTTC	CASSPNSGQGRRNYGYTF
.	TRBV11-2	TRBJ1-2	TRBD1	TGTGCCAGCAGCTTATCCCCCGGGACAGGGAACTATGGCTACACCTTC	CASSLSPGTGNYGYTF
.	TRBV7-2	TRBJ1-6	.	TGTGCCAGCGTCGCGCTGTCTAATTCACCCCTCCACTTT	CASVALSNSPLHF
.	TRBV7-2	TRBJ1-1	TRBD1	TGTGCCAGCAGCTTGGGACAGGGATTGACTGAAGCTTTCTTT	CASSLGQGLTEAFF
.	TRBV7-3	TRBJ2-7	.	TGTGCCAGCAGCTTGGGCGGGAACTCCTACGAGCAGTACTTC	CASSLGGNSYEQYF
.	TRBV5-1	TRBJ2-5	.	TGCGCCAGCAGCCATACCCGCGAGACCCAGTACTTC	CASSHTRETQYF
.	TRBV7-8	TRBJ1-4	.	TGTGCCAGCAGCGGACAGCTCCAAAATGAAAAACTGTTTTTT	CASSGQLQNEKLFF
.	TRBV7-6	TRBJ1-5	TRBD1	TGTGCCAGCAGCCAATATGACAGGGGAGGTCAGCCCCAGCATTTT	CASSQYDRGGQPQHF
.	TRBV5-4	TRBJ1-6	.	TGTGCCAGCAGCTTGGACGGGTCTGGGTCACCCCTCCACTTT	CASSLDGSGSPLHF
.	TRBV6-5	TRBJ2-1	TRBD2	TGTGCCAGCCGGACTAACGGGGGGGCCTTTGAGCAGTTCTTC	CASRTNGGAFEQFF
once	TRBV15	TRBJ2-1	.	TGTGCCACCAGCAGGAGGAGCAGGGCAGGGTCCTACAATGAGCAGTTCTTC	CATSRRSRAGSYNEQFF
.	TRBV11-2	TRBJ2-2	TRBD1	TGTGCCAGCAGCTTTTTTCCGACAGGGCGGAACACCGGGGAGCTGTTTTTT	CASSFFPTGRNTGELFF
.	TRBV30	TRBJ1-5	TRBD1	TGTGCCTGGAGTTCAGGACAGGGTAGTCAGCCCCAGCATTTT	CAWSSGQGSQPQHF
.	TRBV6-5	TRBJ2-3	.	TGTGCCGGGGACTCGGGGACCTCTCCCACAGATACGCAGTATTTT	CAGDSGTSPTDTQYF